This passage covers 10 T cell receptor beta chains from one sample sequenced in a study of blood T cell repertoires in COVID-19. Some clones are missing from TCRdb's copy, which holds only in-frame ones; the method was immunoSEQ multiplex PCR. The table lists 270,000 or so clones, around 90% of them singletons. The sequenced material came from peripheral blood. The receptors were sampled from a woman aged 55-69 years with COVID-19, enrolled during active disease.

The chain combines TRBV11-2 with TRBJ1-1; D might be TRBD1 (5 bases). This CDR3 is 15 amino acids long. The germline V gene has CDR1 SGHAT and CDR2 FQNNGV. V was shortened by 2 bases and J by 4 bases, with 14 bases between the two germline ends. CDR3: CASSLWREGPTEAFF. The CDR3 coding sequence is TGTGCCAGCAGCTTATGGCGGGAGGGGCCCACTGAAGCTTTCTTT.

The rearrangement links TRBV4-2 to TRBJ1-1; unclear D gene. In germline, CDR1 is LGHNA, CDR2 YNFKEQ. Deletions cut 1 base from V and 0 bases from J, with 3 bases between. This CDR3 has 13 amino acids. The CDR3, as DNA: TGTGCCAGCAGCCAAGTCGTGAACACTGAAGCTTTCTTT. It encodes CASSQVVNTEAFF.

A single count supports this clone. The genes are TRBV4-3 and TRBJ1-4; 8 bases align to TRBD1. Trimming at V came to 0 bases and at J to 7 bases, leaving 7 bases not matched to a gene. CDR3 length equals 16 residues. The germline gives CDR1 LGHNA, CDR2 YSLEER. The CDR3 region has the DNA TGCGCCAGCAGCCAAGATGGGCAGGGGGCTTTTGAAAAACTGTTTTTT. Protein product: CASSQDGQGAFEKLFF.

This rearrangement joins TRBV2 to TRBJ2-2; no clear D gene. Germline V lookup: CDR1 SNHLY, CDR2 FYNNEI. Trimming pared 9 bases from V and 2 bases from J, leaving 13 bases between. The CDR3 sequence is 14 residues long. The CDR3 reads CASREATNTGELFF. The CDR3 DNA sequence: TGTGCCAGTCGCGAAGCAACCAACACCGGGGAGCTGTTTTTT.

The chain carries TRBV19 and TRBJ1-1; D unresolved. V lost 6 bases, J lost 3 bases, and 20 bases lay in between. CDR3 length equals 16 residues. Germline V gene sequence: CDR1 LNHDA, CDR2 SQIVND (reference sequence). The CDR3, as DNA: TGTGCCAGTAGCCCAGGAGGGTTCTCTCATCACACTGAAGCTTTCTTT. Residues: CASSPGGFSHHTEAFF.

V is TRBV19 and J is TRBJ1-2, with 8 positions matching TRBD1. CDR3 length: 16 residues. With V trimmed by 5 bases and J by 8 bases, 16 bases remained unmatched. Germline V CDR1 and CDR2: LNHDA, SQIVND (reference sequence). Here the CDR3 reads CASSPPGTGNRRGYTF. The CDR3 nucleotides are TGTGCCAGTAGTCCCCCCGGGACAGGAAACCGCAGGGGCTACACCTTC.

In this sample, this clone turned up once. The chain couples TRBV5-4 to TRBJ2-1; 8 bases align to TRBD1. The CDR3 is made up of 15 amino acids. CDR1 is SGHNT, CDR2 YYREEE, per germline (reference sequence). With 2 bases clipped from V and 6 bases from J, the junction kept 7 bases outside the gene matches. CDR3 amino acids: CASSLPGQVFNEQFF. CDR3 nucleotide sequence: TGTGCCAGCAGCTTACCGGGACAGGTTTTCAATGAGCAGTTCTTC.

This clone was seen only once. CDR3 DNA: TGTGCCAGCACTAATTCAGAGACCCAGTACTTC. It yields the protein CASTNSETQYF. The J gene is TRBJ2-5, the V gene TRBV21-1; the table's D call TRBD2 went unverified against the DNA. TRBV21-1 represents a pseudogene. The CDR3 totals 11 residues.

The V and J genes are TRBV5-1 and TRBJ2-1; D perhaps matches TRBD1 (6 bases). This CDR3 spans 14 amino acids. Germline V gene data show CDR1 as SGHRS and CDR2 as YFSETQ. V lost 4 bases to trimming and J lost 9 bases, with 17 bases between them. CDR3 in amino acids: CASSPGNRATEQFF. Written as DNA, the CDR3 is TGCGCCAGCAGCCCCGGAAACAGGGCCACTGAGCAGTTCTTC.

V and J are TRBV5-1 and TRBJ2-5; 14 nucleotides agree with TRBD2. The V gene's germline CDR1 is SGHRS and CDR2 YFSETQ. This CDR3 has 17 amino acids. The trim removed 4 bases at V and 2 bases at J, leaving 7 bases unmatched. CDR3 protein: CASSKWTSGGLQETQYF. In nucleotides, the CDR3 is TGCGCCAGCAGCAAATGGACTAGCGGGGGGTTACAAGAGACCCAGTACTTC.